The following is a T cell receptor beta chain sequence with its context. Its specificity is unknown. One end of the junction is discordant with germline, which a read error may explain. The sample has other DNA sequences that encode this CDR3 too. Primers included in the PCR were 60 Vbeta and 13 Jbeta primers. TCRdb's table, derived via immunoSEQ multiplex PCR, lists solely in-frame clones and lacks some. The data hold roughly 150,000 clones, with roughly four fifths observed a single time. The CDR3 has 14 residues. Looked up from germline, CDR1 is MNHEY and CDR2 is SVGAGI. The sample belongs to a study of cytomegalovirus exposure and HLA in healthy donors. Study results and caveats: V- and J-gene trimming in TCR beta was tied to a missense DCLRE1C variant by an analysis performed later.

Sequences were obtained from PBMCs. The receptor was derived from a man in his fifties in good health and CMV-seropositive. This chain joins TRBV6-5 and TRBJ1-1, with TRBD1 matching over 7 bases. Here the CDR3 reads CASSSPGGSPEAFF. The CDR3 DNA reads TGTGCCAGCAGTTCACCAGGGGGATCGCCTGAAGCCTTCTTT.